These T cell receptor beta chains were read from a single sample in a study of technical replicates of blood from a few donors. Only in-frame clones appear in the TCRdb table, and some are missing; sequencing was by immunoSEQ multiplex PCR. The sample has approximately 69,000 clones; about 87% are singletons. Sequencing was carried out using PBMCs. These receptors all stem from a human donor in good health. Some clones in this sample may be carry-over from other donors' samples. The CDR3 runs from the conserved cysteine through the conserved F or W. A D gene is named only where the DNA matches it firmly. The size field is filled for only some rows; it gives once, few, many or a size class.

>TRBV7-3|TRBJ2-5|once|TRBD1
TGTGCCAGCAGCGCGCGGACAGGGACACAAGAGACCCAGTACTTC
CASSARTGTQETQYF
>TRBV7-9|TRBJ1-2|.|.
TGTGCCAGCAGCCCCAGGACACAGATGAATGGCTACACCTTC
CASSPRTQMNGYTF
>TRBV29-1|TRBJ2-2|.|TRBD1
TGCAGCGTTGAGGGACAGGGCGTCGGGGAGCTGTTTTTT
CSVEGQGVGELFF
>TRBV4-2|TRBJ2-3|.|TRBD2
TGTGCCAGCAGCCAACAATTCGGGACTAGCGGAGCAGATACGCAGTATTTT
CASSQQFGTSGADTQYF
>TRBV15|TRBJ1-3|.|.
TGTGCCACCAGCAGACCAGGGGCGGAAATTAGAAACACCATATATTTT
CATSRPGAEIRNTIYF
>TRBV6-5|TRBJ2-6|.|.
TGTGCCAGCAGCCCCCTCTGGGCCAACGTCCTGACTTTC
CASSPLWANVLTF
>TRBV7-9|TRBJ1-3|.|.
TGTGCCAGCAGCCCGCCCGGTTTCTCTGGAAACACCATATATTTT
CASSPPGFSGNTIYF
>TRBV10-3|TRBJ2-7|.|TRBD1
TGTGCCTCAAGGACAGGGTCCAACGAGCAGTACTTC
CASRTGSNEQYF
>TRBV5-1|TRBJ1-3|.|.
TGCGCCAGCAGCTTGGATACGGGGGGTCCTGGAAACACCATATATTTT
CASSLDTGGPGNTIYF
>TRBV4-1|TRBJ1-2|.|.
TGCGCCAGCAGCCAAGGCCGGACAGATAACTATGGCTACACCTTC
CASSQGRTDNYGYTF
>TRBV7-2|TRBJ2-5|.|TRBD2
TGTGCCAGCAGCTTACTAGCGGGGGAGTGGGAGACCCAGTACTTC
CASSLLAGEWETQYF
>TRBV7-2|TRBJ1-4|once|TRBD1
TGTGCCAGCAGCTTAGCTGCAGGGGGCGATGAAAAACTGTTTTTT
CASSLAAGGDEKLFF
>TRBV19|TRBJ2-7|.|.
TGTGCCAGTGGCAGACAGAGTCCCTACGAGCAGTACTTC
CASGRQSPYEQYF
>TRBV6-6|TRBJ2-3|.|.
TGTGCCAGCAGTTCCTCGGAGGCGCAGTATTTT
CASSSSEAQYF
>TRBV7-3|TRBJ2-1|.|TRBD2
TGTGCCAGCAGCTCGGGACTAGCGGGAGGCCCCAATGAGCAGTTCTTC
CASSSGLAGGPNEQFF
>TRBV6-1|TRBJ2-7|.|TRBD1
TGTGCCAGCAGCGCCGGGACAGGCTTAACCTACGAGCAGTACTTC
CASSAGTGLTYEQYF
>TRBV5-1|TRBJ2-2|once|TRBD2
TGCGCCAGCAGCTTGTTCCGGGGGGGTACCGGGGAGCTGTTTTTT
CASSLFRGGTGELFF
>TRBV4-2|TRBJ2-1|.|.
TGTGCCAGCAGCCCGGGGTGGACCTACAATGAGCAGTTCTTC
CASSPGWTYNEQFF
>TRBV27|TRBJ1-2|.|.
TGTGCCAGCAGTTTACAATCGGATAGCAAGTTCTATGGCTACACCTTC
CASSLQSDSKFYGYTF
>TRBV7-2|TRBJ2-4|once|TRBD2
TGTGCCAGCAGCTTACGGGGCGGGGGGGAGGCCAAAAACATTCAGTACTTC
CASSLRGGGEAKNIQYF
>TRBV5-1|TRBJ2-2|few|TRBD2
TGCGCCAGCAGCTTGTTCTCACGAGCGGGAGACACCGGGGAGCTGTTTTTT
CASSLFSRAGDTGELFF
>TRBV6-1|TRBJ1-2|.|.
TGTGCCAGCAGTGATAGAGGCAGCAACTATGGCTACACCTTC
CASSDRGSNYGYTF
>TRBV4-3|TRBJ2-1|.|TRBD2
TGCGCCAGCAGCCAAGATCGGGAGGCCCAGAATGAGCAGTTCTTC
CASSQDREAQNEQFF
>TRBV9|TRBJ1-3|.|.
TGTGCCAGCAGCCCCGCGTTCTCGGGAAACACCATATATTTT
CASSPAFSGNTIYF
>TRBV5-1|TRBJ2-3|.|.
TGCGCCAGCAACAAAGATGGCGGAAGGGGTCTAAGAAACACAGATACGCAGTATTTT
CASNKDGGRGLRNTDTQYF
>TRBV7-9|TRBJ2-7|.|TRBD1
TGTGCCAGCAGCTTAGGAGGGACAGGTATCGAGCAGTACTTC
CASSLGGTGIEQYF
>TRBV4-3|TRBJ2-7|.|.
TGCGCCAGCAGCCAAGGCAAGGGGTACTCCTACGAGCAGTACTTC
CASSQGKGYSYEQYF
>TRBV6-5|TRBJ2-2|once|.
TGTGCCAGCAGAAAGGGACTGTATGGGACCGGGGAGCTGTTTTTT
CASRKGLYGTGELFF
>TRBV21-1|TRBJ2-1|once|.
TGTGCCCGACAGGGGGCAAGGGAGCAGTTCTTC
CARQGAREQFF
>TRBV7-3|TRBJ2-3|.|TRBD2
TGTGCCAGCAGCTTAGTGGACGCGGGGGGCACGCAGTATTTT
CASSLVDAGGTQYF
>TRBV7-2|TRBJ1-2|.|TRBD1
TGTGCCAGCAGCTTTTACCAGGGGGCGGGTGGCAGCTATGGCTACACCTTC
CASSFYQGAGGSYGYTF
>TRBV10-1|TRBJ2-1|.|TRBD2
TGCGCCAGCAGTGAGTCAGCGGGAGCATACAATGAGCAGTTCTTC
CASSESAGAYNEQFF
>TRBV6-1|TRBJ1-1|.|.
TGTGCCAGCAGTACCCAGGGAAACACTGAAGCTTTCTTT
CASSTQGNTEAFF
>TRBV19|TRBJ1-5|.|TRBD1
TGTGCCAGTAGTACACTACAGGGGGGCAATCAGCCCCAGCATTTT
CASSTLQGGNQPQHF
>TRBV4-1|TRBJ2-7|.|TRBD2
TGCGCCAGCAGCCCGACCGGGACTAGCGTCTACGAGCAGTACTTC
CASSPTGTSVYEQYF
>TRBV4-3|TRBJ1-3|.|.
TGCGCCAGCAGCCCGAGGGTGAGAGGCTCTGGAAACACCATATATTTT
CASSPRVRGSGNTIYF
>TRBV11-2|TRBJ2-1|once|TRBD2
TGTGCCAGCAGCTTAGACGGCGGGGGGGCTATCTACAATGAGCAGTTCTTC
CASSLDGGGAIYNEQFF
>TRBV6-5|TRBJ1-2|.|TRBD1
TGTGCCAGCAGTTACTCGTTCAGGGGGCTTAAGGATGGCTACACCTTC
CASSYSFRGLKDGYTF
>TRBV2|TRBJ2-2|.|.
TGTGCCAGCAGGGGGACACTAGGGGCCGGGGAGCTGTTTTTT
CASRGTLGAGELFF
>TRBV10-3|TRBJ2-7|.|TRBD1
TGTGCCATCAGTGAAACAGGGGTCTCCTACGAGCAGTACTTC
CAISETGVSYEQYF
>TRBV7-9|TRBJ1-1|few|TRBD1
TGTGCCAGCAGCTCGACGGACCGGGACAGGAGAGTTGAAGCTTTCTTT
CASSSTDRDRRVEAFF
>TRBV6-5|TRBJ2-3|.|.
TGTGCCAGCAGGGAGGGGGGGGGCGCGGGAGATACGCAGTATTTT
CASREGGGAGDTQYF
>TRBV10-3|TRBJ1-3|.|.
TGTGCCATCAGTAAAACAGGCTCTGGAAACACCATATATTTT
CAISKTGSGNTIYF
>TRBV7-2|TRBJ2-5|.|TRBD2
TGTGCCAGCAGCAGGCGGACTAGCGGGAGAGAAGAGACCCAGTACTTC
CASSRRTSGREETQYF
>TRBV5-1|TRBJ2-1|.|.
TGCGCCAGCAGCTTCAGCGGAGCCTACAATGAGCAGTTCTTC
CASSFSGAYNEQFF
>TRBV10-3|TRBJ2-3|once|TRBD1
TGTGCCATCAGTGATACCGGGACAGGTCCGTACACAGATACGCAGTATTTT
CAISDTGTGPYTDTQYF
>TRBV6-5|TRBJ2-2|.|.
TGTGCCAGCAGGTCACAGGGCGCTGGGACCGGGGAGCTGTTTTTT
CASRSQGAGTGELFF
>TRBV6-6|TRBJ1-2|.|.
TGTGCCAGCAGTTACTTGGCAGGGAACTATGGCTACACCTTC
CASSYLAGNYGYTF
>TRBV2|TRBJ1-4|.|TRBD1
TGTGCCAGCAGTTACCCACAGGGGATGGGGGAAAAACTGTTTTTT
CASSYPQGMGEKLFF
>TRBV9|TRBJ1-3|.|.
TGTGCCAGCAGCGTTCTAGGGGGCTCTGGAAACACCATATATTTT
CASSVLGGSGNTIYF
>TRBV21-1|TRBJ2-1|.|.
TGTGCCAGCAGCCACCGGCAGGGCGGGGGGAATGAGCAGTTCTTC
CASSHRQGGGNEQFF
>TRBV20-1|TRBJ2-7|.|.
TGCAGTGCTAGGTTTACCTACGAGCAGTACTTC
CSARFTYEQYF
>TRBV4-2|TRBJ2-7|.|TRBD2
TGTGCCAGCAGCCAAGTTAATAGCGGGGGAACCTACGAGCAGTACTTC
CASSQVNSGGTYEQYF
>TRBV19|TRBJ1-5|.|.
TGTGCCAGTAGTATTGGAGGGAGAGATCAGCCCCAGCATTTT
CASSIGGRDQPQHF
>TRBV19|TRBJ2-5|.|.
TGTGCCAGTAGGCAGGCGGGGGAGACCCAGTACTTC
CASRQAGETQYF
>TRBV5-1|TRBJ2-3|.|TRBD2
TGCGCCAGCAAGAGACTAGCGGGGGGGCCGGGAGATACGCAGTATTTT
CASKRLAGGPGDTQYF
>TRBV19|TRBJ2-3|.|.
TGTGCCAGTAGTAATGGTGGGGGCCAGGTGTCAGATACGCAGTATTTT
CASSNGGGQVSDTQYF
>TRBV5-4|TRBJ1-2|once|.
TGTGCCAGCAGCTCTGGACACTGGAGGGATTATGGCTACACCTTC
CASSSGHWRDYGYTF
>TRBV6-5|TRBJ1-4|.|.
TGTGCCAGCCGAGTAGGGGGAACTAATGAAAAACTGTTTTTT
CASRVGGTNEKLFF
>TRBV27|TRBJ1-2|.|.
TGTGCCAGCAGTTTTAGCGGGGCACTGGATGGCTACACCTTC
CASSFSGALDGYTF